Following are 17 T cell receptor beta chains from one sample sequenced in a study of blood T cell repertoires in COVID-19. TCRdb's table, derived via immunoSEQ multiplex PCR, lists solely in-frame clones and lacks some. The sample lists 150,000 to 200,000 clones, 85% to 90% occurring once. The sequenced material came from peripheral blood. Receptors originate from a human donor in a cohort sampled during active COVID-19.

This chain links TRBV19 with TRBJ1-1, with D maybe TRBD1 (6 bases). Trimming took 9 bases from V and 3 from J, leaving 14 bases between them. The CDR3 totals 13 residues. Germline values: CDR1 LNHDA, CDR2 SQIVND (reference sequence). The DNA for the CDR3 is TGTGCCAGCTCTGGACAGAAACACACTGAAGCTTTCTTT. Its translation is CASSGQKHTEAFF.

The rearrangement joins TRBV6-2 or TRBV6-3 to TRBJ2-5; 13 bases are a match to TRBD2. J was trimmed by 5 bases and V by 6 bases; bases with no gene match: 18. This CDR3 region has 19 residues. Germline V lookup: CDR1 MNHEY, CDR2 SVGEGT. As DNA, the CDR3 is TGTGCCAGCAGCCCCCTACTAGCGGGGGGGAGGAGTAGGGGCGAGACCCAGTACTTC. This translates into CASSPLLAGGRSRGETQYF.

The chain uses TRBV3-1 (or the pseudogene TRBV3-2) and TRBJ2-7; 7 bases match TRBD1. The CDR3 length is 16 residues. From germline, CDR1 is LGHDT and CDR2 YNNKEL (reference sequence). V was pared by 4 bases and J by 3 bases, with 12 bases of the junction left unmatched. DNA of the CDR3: TGTGCCAGCAGCCTATTTCCGGGACAGCGCCACTACGAGCAGTACTTC. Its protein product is CASSLFPGQRHYEQYF.

CDR3 region: CASSQGRAGIYNEQFF. For the CDR3, the DNA is TGCGCCAGCAGCCAAGGTCGGGCCGGGATTTACAATGAGCAGTTCTTC. V usage is TRBV4-1 and J usage is TRBJ2-1; a possible D gene is TRBD2 (5 bases). Germline-derived CDR1 and CDR2 are MGHRA and YSYEKL. CDR3 size: 16 residues. Trimming removed 1 base from V and 4 bases from J, with 14 bases in between.

The CDR3 DNA follows: TGTGCCAGCAGCCTGGGTACAGTTACCTACGAGCAGTACTTC. Protein product: CASSLGTVTYEQYF. The V gene is TRBV7-9, the J gene TRBJ2-7; D is unclear. The CDR3 sequence is 14 residues long. The germline CDR1 and CDR2 sequences are SEHNR and FQNEAQ (reference sequence). The V and J ends lost 5 bases and 2 bases respectively, with 13 bases between them.

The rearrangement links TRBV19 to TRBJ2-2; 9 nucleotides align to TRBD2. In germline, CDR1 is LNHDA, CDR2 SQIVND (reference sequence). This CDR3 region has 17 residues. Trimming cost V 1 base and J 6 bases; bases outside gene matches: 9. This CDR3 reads CASSIVAGGTVAGELFF. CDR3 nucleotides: TGTGCCAGTAGTATAGTGGCGGGGGGGACCGTGGCCGGGGAGCTGTTTTTT. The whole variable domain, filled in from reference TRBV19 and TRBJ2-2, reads DGGITQSPKYLFRKEGQNVTLSCEQNLNHDAMYWYRQDPGQGLRLIYYSQIVNDFQKGDIAEGYSVSREKKESFPLTVTSAQKNPTAFYLCASSIVAGGTVAGELFFGEGSRLTVL.

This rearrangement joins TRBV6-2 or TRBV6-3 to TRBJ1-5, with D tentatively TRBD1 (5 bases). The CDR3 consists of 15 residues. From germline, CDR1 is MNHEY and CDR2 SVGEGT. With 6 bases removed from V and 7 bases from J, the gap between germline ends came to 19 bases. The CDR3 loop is CASSRPPGEGQPQHF. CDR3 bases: TGTGCCAGCAGCCGACCTCCGGGGGAGGGGCAGCCCCAGCATTTT.

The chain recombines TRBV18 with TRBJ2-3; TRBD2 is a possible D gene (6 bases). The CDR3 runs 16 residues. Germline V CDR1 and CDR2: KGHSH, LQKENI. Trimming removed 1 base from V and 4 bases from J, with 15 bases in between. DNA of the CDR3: TGTGCCAGCTCACCACGCTCGGGACTGGGGGCAGATACGCAGTATTTT. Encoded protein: CASSPRSGLGADTQYF.

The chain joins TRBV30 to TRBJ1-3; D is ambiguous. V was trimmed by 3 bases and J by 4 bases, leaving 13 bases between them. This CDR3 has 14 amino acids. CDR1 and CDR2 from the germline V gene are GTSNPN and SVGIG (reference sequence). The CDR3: CAWRRAGTGNTIYF. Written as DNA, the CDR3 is TGTGCCTGGAGGAGGGCAGGAACAGGAAACACCATATATTTT.

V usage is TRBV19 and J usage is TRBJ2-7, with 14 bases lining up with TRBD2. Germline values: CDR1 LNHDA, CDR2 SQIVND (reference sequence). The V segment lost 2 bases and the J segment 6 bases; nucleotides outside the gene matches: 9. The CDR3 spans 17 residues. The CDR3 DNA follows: TGTGCCAGTAGTATATCCGCCGGGACTAGCGGGAGCGGCGAGCAGTACTTC. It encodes CASSISAGTSGSGEQYF.

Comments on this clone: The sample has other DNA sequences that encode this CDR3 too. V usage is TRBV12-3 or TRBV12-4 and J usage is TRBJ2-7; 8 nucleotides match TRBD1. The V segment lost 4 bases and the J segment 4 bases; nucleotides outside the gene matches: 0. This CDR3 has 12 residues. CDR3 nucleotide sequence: TGTGCCAGCAGTTACAGGGGGTACGAGCAGTACTTC. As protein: CASSYRGYEQYF.

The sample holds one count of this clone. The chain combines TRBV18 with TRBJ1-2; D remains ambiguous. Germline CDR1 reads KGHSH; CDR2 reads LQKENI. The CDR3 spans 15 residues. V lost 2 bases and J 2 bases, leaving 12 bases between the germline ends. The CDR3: CASSPTSRGNYGYTF. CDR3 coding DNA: TGTGCCAGCTCACCAACATCCCGGGGAAACTATGGCTACACCTTC.

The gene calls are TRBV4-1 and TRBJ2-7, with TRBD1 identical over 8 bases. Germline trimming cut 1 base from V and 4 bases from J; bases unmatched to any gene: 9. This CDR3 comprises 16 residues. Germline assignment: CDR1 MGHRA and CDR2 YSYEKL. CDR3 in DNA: TGCGCCAGCAGCCAAGGTCTAACAGGGGGTTGGTACGAGCAGTACTTC. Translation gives CASSQGLTGGWYEQYF.

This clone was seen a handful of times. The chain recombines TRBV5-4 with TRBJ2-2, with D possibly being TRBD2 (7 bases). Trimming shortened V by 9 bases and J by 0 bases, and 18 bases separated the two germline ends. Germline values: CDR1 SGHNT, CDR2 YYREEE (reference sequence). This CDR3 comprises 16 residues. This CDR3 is CATERGGSTNTGELFF. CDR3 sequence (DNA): TGTGCCACCGAAAGGGGGGGGAGCACGAACACCGGGGAGCTGTTTTTT.

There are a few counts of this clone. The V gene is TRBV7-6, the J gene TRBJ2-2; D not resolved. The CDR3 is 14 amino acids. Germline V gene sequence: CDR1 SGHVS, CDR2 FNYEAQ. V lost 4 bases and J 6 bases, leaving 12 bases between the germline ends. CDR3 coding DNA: TGTGCCAGCAGCTCAACCGTAGCTGCCGGGGAGCTGTTTTTT. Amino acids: CASSSTVAAGELFF.

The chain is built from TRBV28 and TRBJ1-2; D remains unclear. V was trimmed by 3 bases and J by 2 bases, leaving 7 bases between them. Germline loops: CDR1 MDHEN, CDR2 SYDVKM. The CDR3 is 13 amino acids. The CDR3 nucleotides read TGTGCCAGCAGTTTTGAGGGAAACTATGGCTACACCTTC. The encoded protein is CASSFEGNYGYTF.

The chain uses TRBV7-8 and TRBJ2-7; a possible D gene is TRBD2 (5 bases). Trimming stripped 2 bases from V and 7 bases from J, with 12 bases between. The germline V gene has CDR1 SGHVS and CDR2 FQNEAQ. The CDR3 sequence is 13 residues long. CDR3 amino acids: CASSLNGMREQYF. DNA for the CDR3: TGTGCCAGCAGCTTAAACGGGATGAGGGAGCAGTACTTC.